This entry concerns a single TCR beta chain. This entry comes from a study of shared clonotypes between healthy human individuals. Turning to the study itself: The study enrolled a couple of women and a few men aged 18 to 49.

Germline CDR1 MDHEN, CDR2 SYDVKM. V dropped 3 bases and J dropped 6 bases, with 9 bases sitting between them. This CDR3 has 13 amino acids. On sorted subsets, replicate PCRs used approximately 190 ng DNA, or about 30,000 T cell genomes. The method was immunoSEQ multiplex PCR; TCRdb's version includes in-frame clones alone and lacks a portion of them. The sample lists some 2.3 million clones, 85% to 95% occurring once. The donor cohort consisted entirely of Caucasian adults residing in Nashville, Tennessee. This chain connects TRBV28 to TRBJ2-1, with D perhaps assigned TRBD1 or TRBD2 (5 bases each). The TCR originated in a man between 18 and 35 years old in good health. Some clones in this sample may be carry-over from other donors' samples. Source material: naive CD4+ T cells from PBMCs. Subset noted: CD45RA+ positively selected. The CDR3 here is CASSLGDSNEQFF. In DNA form, the CDR3 reads TGTGCCAGCAGTTTGGGGGATAGCAATGAGCAGTTCTTC.